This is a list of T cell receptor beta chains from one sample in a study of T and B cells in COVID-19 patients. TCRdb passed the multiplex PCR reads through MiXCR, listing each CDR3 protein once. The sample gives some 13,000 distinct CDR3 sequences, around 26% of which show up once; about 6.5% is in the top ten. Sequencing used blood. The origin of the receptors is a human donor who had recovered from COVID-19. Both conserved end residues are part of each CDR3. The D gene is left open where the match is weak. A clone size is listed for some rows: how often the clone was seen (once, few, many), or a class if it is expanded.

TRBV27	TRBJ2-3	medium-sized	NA	TGTGCCAGCAGTTCCACAGATACGCAGTATTTT	CASSSTDTQYF
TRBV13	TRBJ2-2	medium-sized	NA	TGTGCCAGCAGCTTAAGCCCGGGGATCGGGGAGCTGTTTTTT	CASSLSPGIGELFF
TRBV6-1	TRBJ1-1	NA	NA	TGTGCCAGCAGTGTTAGGCGGGTTGGCACTGAAGCTTTCTTT	CASSVRRVGTEAFF
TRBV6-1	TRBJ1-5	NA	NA	TGTGCCAGCAGTGATATATGGCGAACCATTTTTACTAGAGGGGACCAGCCCCAGCATTTT	CASSDIWRTIFTRGDQPQHF
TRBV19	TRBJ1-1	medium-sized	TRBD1	TGTGCCAGTAGTCTCCCGACAGGGTACACTGAAGCTTTCTTT	CASSLPTGYTEAFF
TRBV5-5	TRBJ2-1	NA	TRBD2	TGCGCCAGCAGCGGGACGGGCTCCTACAATGAGCAGTTCTTC	CASSGTGSYNEQFF
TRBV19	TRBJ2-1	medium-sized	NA	TGTGCCAGTAGTATAATCCGGGACGCTTACAATGAGCAGTTCTTC	CASSIIRDAYNEQFF
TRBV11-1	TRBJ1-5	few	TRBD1	TGTGCCAGCAGCCCGGACAGGGGCAATCAGCCCCAGCATTTT	CASSPDRGNQPQHF
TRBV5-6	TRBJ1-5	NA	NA	TGTGCCAGCAGCTTTTGGGGTAGGAACAATCAGCCCCAGCATTTT	CASSFWGRNNQPQHF
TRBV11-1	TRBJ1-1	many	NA	TGTGCCAGCAGCGCACGAACCTGGGGCAACACTGAAGCTTTCTTT	CASSARTWGNTEAFF
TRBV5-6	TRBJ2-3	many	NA	TGTGCCAGCAGCCTAGGGCGGCAGAGGTCAGATACGCAGTATTTT	CASSLGRQRSDTQYF
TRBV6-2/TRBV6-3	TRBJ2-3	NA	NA	TGTGCCAGCAGTTACCCGGGTACGCAGTATTTT	CASSYPGTQYF
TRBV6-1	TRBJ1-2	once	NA	TGTGCCAGCAGTGAGGCAAATTATGGCTACACCTTC	CASSEANYGYTF
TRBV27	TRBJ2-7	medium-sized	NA	TGTGCCAGCAGTTTTGGCCGCTCCTACGAGCAGTACTTC	CASSFGRSYEQYF
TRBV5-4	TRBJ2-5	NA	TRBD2	TGTGCCAGCAGCTTGTGGTCACGGGGGGGCCAAGAGACCCAGTACTTC	CASSLWSRGGQETQYF
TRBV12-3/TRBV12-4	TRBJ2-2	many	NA	TGTGCCAGCAGTCAACTACAAAAACAGACCGGGGAGCTGTTTTTT	CASSQLQKQTGELFF
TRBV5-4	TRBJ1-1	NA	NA	TGTGCCAGCAGCTTGTCGACGGGCGAAGCTTTCTTT	CASSLSTGEAFF
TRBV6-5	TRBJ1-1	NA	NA	TGTGCCAGCAGCCAAGTGGACACTGAAGCTTTCTTT	CASSQVDTEAFF
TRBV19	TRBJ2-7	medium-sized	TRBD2	TGTGCCAGTAGACGACTAGCGGGGTCGGACGAGCAGTACTTC	CASRRLAGSDEQYF
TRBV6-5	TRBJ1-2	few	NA	TGTGCCAGCAGTTTCCGACAGCTTAACTATGGCTACACCTTC	CASSFRQLNYGYTF
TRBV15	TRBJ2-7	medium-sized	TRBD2	TGTGCCACCAGCCCTCCCCGGGGGGACGAGCAGTACTTC	CATSPPRGDEQYF
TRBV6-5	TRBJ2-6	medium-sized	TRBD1	TGTGCCAGCAGTCAAACCGGGACAGGGAGCTCTGGGGCCAACGTCCTGACTTTC	CASSQTGTGSSGANVLTF
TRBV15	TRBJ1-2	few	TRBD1	TGTGCCACCAGCCAGGGGGATCGGACTATGGCTGGCTACACCTTC	CATSQGDRTMAGYTF
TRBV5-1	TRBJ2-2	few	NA	TGCGCCAGCAGCCTCCGGACCTTTGACACCGGGGAGCTGTTTTTT	CASSLRTFDTGELFF
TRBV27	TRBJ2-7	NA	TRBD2	TGTGCCAGCAGTTTATCCCTCAGCGGGAGCAGATACGAGCAGTACTTC	CASSLSLSGSRYEQYF
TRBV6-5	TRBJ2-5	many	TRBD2	TGTGCCAGCAGCCGCAGAACTAGCGGGAGCGGGGCCCAGTACTTC	CASSRRTSGSGAQYF
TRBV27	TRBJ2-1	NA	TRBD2	TGTGCCAGCAGTGACCGGGCTAGCGGGAGGGCCGGAGAGCAGTTCTTC	CASSDRASGRAGEQFF
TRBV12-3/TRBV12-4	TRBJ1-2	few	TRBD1	TGTGCCAGCAGTGCCCGACAGGGCATCTATGGCTACACCTTC	CASSARQGIYGYTF
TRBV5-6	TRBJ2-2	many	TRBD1	TGTGCCAGCAGCCCGAGTCGGGACAGGGGATCCGGTGCCGGGGAGCTGTTTTTT	CASSPSRDRGSGAGELFF
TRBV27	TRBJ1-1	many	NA	TGTGCCAGCAGTTTCAGTACCCCGAACACTGAAGCTTTCTTT	CASSFSTPNTEAFF
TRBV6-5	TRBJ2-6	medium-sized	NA	TGTGCCAGCAGTTACTCGAGACAGTCCGGGGCCAACGTCCTGACTTTC	CASSYSRQSGANVLTF
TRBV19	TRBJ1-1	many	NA	TGTGCCAGTAGTATCCGTGAAGGGTGGGAGAACACTGAAGCTTTCTTT	CASSIREGWENTEAFF
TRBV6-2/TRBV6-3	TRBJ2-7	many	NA	TGTGCCAGCAGTCTGATCCAGGTATACGAGCAGTACTTC	CASSLIQVYEQYF
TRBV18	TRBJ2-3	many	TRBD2	TGTGCCAGCTCACTTCTAGCGGGAGATACGCAGTATTTT	CASSLLAGDTQYF
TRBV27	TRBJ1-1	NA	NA	TGTGCCAGCAGAACCCAGGGGAGGTACACTGAAGCTTTCTTT	CASRTQGRYTEAFF
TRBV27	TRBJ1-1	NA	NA	TGTGCCAGCAGTTTACTGCTGAACACTGAAGCTTTCTTT	CASSLLLNTEAFF
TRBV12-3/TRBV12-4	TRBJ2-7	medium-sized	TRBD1	TGTGCCAGCAGTTTATCGACAGGGGTCGAGCAGTACTTC	CASSLSTGVEQYF
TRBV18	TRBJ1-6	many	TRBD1	TGTGCCAGCTCACCTACGGGACAGGCTAATTCACCCCTCCACTTT	CASSPTGQANSPLHF
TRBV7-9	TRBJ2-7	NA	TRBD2	TGTGCCAGCAGCTTCTTCGGGACTAGCGGAACCTACGAGCAGTACTTC	CASSFFGTSGTYEQYF
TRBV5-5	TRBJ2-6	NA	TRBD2	TGTGCCAGCAGCTTGCCCAGACTAGCGGGGGGCGGGGGTGGGGCCAACGTCCTGACTTTC	CASSLPRLAGGGGGANVLTF
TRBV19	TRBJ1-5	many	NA	TGTGCCAGTAGTATTAAACAGGCTTTCAATCAGCCCCAGCATTTT	CASSIKQAFNQPQHF
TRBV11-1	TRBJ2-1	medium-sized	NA	TGTGCCAGCAGCTTAGTAGGGGAGGCCTACAATGAGCAGTTCTTC	CASSLVGEAYNEQFF
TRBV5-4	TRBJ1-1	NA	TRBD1	TGTGCCAGCAGCTTGGGACAGGGTGAAGCTTTCTTT	CASSLGQGEAFF
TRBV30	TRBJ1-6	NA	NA	TGTGCCTGGAGTCGACGGGATTCACCCCTCCACTTT	CAWSRRDSPLHF
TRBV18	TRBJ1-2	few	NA	TGTGCCAGCTCACCGGAAGGGGGAGATAACTATGGCTACACCTTC	CASSPEGGDNYGYTF
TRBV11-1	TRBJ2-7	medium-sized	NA	TGTGCCAGCAGCCCACGGGCAGGTACCTACGAGCAGTACTTC	CASSPRAGTYEQYF
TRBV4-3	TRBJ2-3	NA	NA	TGCGCCAGCAGCCACGACGGGACCACAGATACGCAGTATTTT	CASSHDGTTDTQYF
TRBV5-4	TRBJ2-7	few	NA	TGTGCCAGCAGCTTGGAGGCTAGTGCCTACGAGCAGTACTTC	CASSLEASAYEQYF
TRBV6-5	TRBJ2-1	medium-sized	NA	TGTGCCAGCAGAAAGCAAAGGGGAATGGGGTACAATGAGCAGTTCTTC	CASRKQRGMGYNEQFF
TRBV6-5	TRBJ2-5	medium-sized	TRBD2	TGTGCCAGCAGTGGGAGGGGAGGGACCCAGTACTTC	CASSGRGGTQYF
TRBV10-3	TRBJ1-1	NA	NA	TGTGCCATCAGTGAGACGGGGGCAAGCGGCCGTGGAGCTTTCTTT	CAISETGASGRGAFF
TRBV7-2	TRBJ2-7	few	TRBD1	TGTGCCAGCAGCCTTCCGACAGGGTACCATCTGGGGCAGTACTTC	CASSLPTGYHLGQYF
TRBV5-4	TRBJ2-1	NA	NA	TGTGCCAGCAGCTTGGCCAAAGGTGGTGGGACCCTAATCTCCTACAATGAGCAGTTCTTC	CASSLAKGGGTLISYNEQFF
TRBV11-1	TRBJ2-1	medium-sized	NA	TGTGCCAGCAGCTTCTTGGGGAATGAGCAGTTCTTC	CASSFLGNEQFF
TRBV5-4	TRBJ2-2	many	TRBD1	TGTGCCAGCAGCCCTAAGGAAGGGGGCGACATCGGGGAGCTGTTTTTT	CASSPKEGGDIGELFF
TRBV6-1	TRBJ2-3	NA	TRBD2	TGTGCCAGCAGTCTTGGGACTAGCGGGAGCACAGATACGCAGTATTTT	CASSLGTSGSTDTQYF
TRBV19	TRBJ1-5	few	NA	TGTGCCAGTAAACGGTCCTATAGCAATCAGCCCCAGCATTTT	CASKRSYSNQPQHF
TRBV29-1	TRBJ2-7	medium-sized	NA	TGCAGCGTTGAAGATAGAGGATACGAGCAGTACTTC	CSVEDRGYEQYF